The subject of this entry is one TCR beta chain. The antigen is not known. The CDR3 is 16 residues long. Germline lookup yields CDR1 MNHEY and CDR2 SMNVEV (reference sequence). Trimming removed 3 bases from V and 4 bases from J, with 16 bases in between. The data are from a study of shared clonotypes between healthy human individuals. At the level of the study: Three CD4 naive, three CD4 memory, two CD8 naive and one CD8 memory plate were used per donor.

The authors' processing: Quality scores were absent from the junction-only immunoSEQ sequences, so filtering differed. Repertoires were generated with immunoSEQ multiplex PCR, while TCRdb's copy carries only in-frame clones and drops some. The D gene and trimming were derived from the DNA, and the V and J assignments and clone size from that table. Among 2,500,000 or so clones listed, roughly 90% were seen once. Findings of the study overall: Researchers sampled only blood; tissue repertoires likely differ.

The clonotype comes from a young man in good health. Some clones in this sample may be carry-over from other donors' samples. The specimen was naive CD4+ T cells from PBMCs. Specified subset: CD45RA+ positively selected. This chain joins TRBV27 and TRBJ2-1, with D possibly matching TRBD1 (6 bases). CDR3 coding DNA: TGTGCCAGCAGTTTGGATCGGACAGTATATTACAATGAGCAGTTCTTC. It specifies CASSLDRTVYYNEQFF.